The 30 T cell receptor beta chains given below trace back to one sample, sequenced in a study of OX40 agonist ivuxolimab in advanced cancers. Using immunoSEQ multiplex PCR, the repertoire was profiled, and TCRdb retains in-frame clones only, with some absent. Of around 80,000 clones in the sample, around 93% are singletons; the top ten hold about 8%. Sequenced here: CD4+ or CD8+ T cells sorted from blood, sampled in a trial of the OX40 agonist ivuxolimab. Receptor source: an adult with an advanced solid tumor such as melanoma, head and neck, liver or kidney cancer.

The gene calls are TRBV7-9 and TRBJ1-5, with D unresolved. The CDR3 runs 14 residues. The V and J ends lost 10 bases and 1 base respectively, with 14 bases between them. Germline V gene data show CDR1 as SEHNR and CDR2 as FQNEAQ (reference sequence). In nucleotides, the CDR3 is TGTGCCACCACCCCTCCATTGAGCAATCAGCCCCAGCATTTT. It encodes CATTPPLSNQPQHF.

J is TRBJ2-1 and V is TRBV11-1; D ambiguous. The germline CDR1 and CDR2 sequences are SGHAT and FQDESV (reference sequence). This CDR3 is built from 13 residues. V was shortened by 1 base and J by 9 bases, with 10 bases between the two germline ends. In DNA form, the CDR3 reads TGTGCCAGCAGCTTAGAGGTTACGGGTGAGCAGTTCTTC. Protein sequence: CASSLEVTGEQFF.

The rearrangement joins TRBV6-1 to TRBJ2-7, with 8 bases matching TRBD2. V dropped 2 bases and J dropped 2; count of bases not matched to a gene: 8. The CDR3 has 16 amino acids. CDR1 is MNHNS and CDR2 is SASEGT in the germline V gene. Written as DNA, the CDR3 is TGTGCCAGCAGTGAATGGGGGGCTAGCGGGCCCTACGAGCAGTACTTC. This codes for CASSEWGASGPYEQYF.

The chain carries TRBV4-1 and TRBJ1-1, with D possibly matching TRBD1 (6 bases). This CDR3 region has 14 residues. From germline, CDR1 is MGHRA and CDR2 YSYEKL. Trimming took off 0 bases at V and 7 bases at J, with 12 bases between the two ends. The DNA of the CDR3 is TGCGCCAGCAGCCAAGATAAACAGGGTGGTGAAGCTTTCTTT. It is translated as CASSQDKQGGEAFF.

CDR3 in amino acids: CASSLQGAYNSPLHF. The CDR3 region has the DNA TGCGCCAGCAGCCTACAGGGTGCCTATAATTCACCCCTCCACTTT. This sequence joins TRBV4-1 and TRBJ1-6; tentatively, D is TRBD1 (6 bases). The CDR3 is made up of 15 amino acids. The germline V gene encodes CDR1 MGHRA and CDR2 YSYEKL. Trimming stripped 4 bases from V and 2 bases from J, with 9 bases between.

The V and J genes are TRBV11-3 and TRBJ2-1; 9 nucleotides match TRBD1. The CDR3 sequence is 18 residues long. Germline V gives CDR1 SGHNT, CDR2 YENEEA. Unmatched junction bases numbered 9, after V lost 1 base and J lost 2 bases. The CDR3 region has the DNA TGTGCCAGCAGCTTAGGGTTCAAGGGACAGGGCCCCTACAATGAGCAGTTCTTC. It is translated as CASSLGFKGQGPYNEQFF.

The CDR3 nucleotides read TGTGCCAGCAGCTTAGAACAGTTCGATGAAGCTTTCTTT. It encodes CASSLEQFDEAFF. The chain recombines TRBV7-6 with TRBJ1-1; no firm D call. The CDR3 sequence is 13 residues long. Trimming removed 1 base from V and 7 bases from J, with 10 bases in between. CDR1 SGHVS and CDR2 FNYEAQ come from the germline V gene.

V is TRBV6-5 and J is TRBJ2-5, with TRBD2 as a possible D gene (6 bases). CDR1 and CDR2 from the germline V gene are MNHEY and SVGAGI. Deletions cut 8 bases from V and 4 bases from J, with 17 bases between. There are 14 residues in the CDR3. The CDR3 is CASSLSGGVETQYF. The CDR3 DNA is TGTGCCAGCTCCCTTAGCGGAGGGGTAGAGACCCAGTACTTC.

The chain joins TRBV7-9 to TRBJ1-2, with 8 nucleotides matching TRBD1. V lost 5 bases, J lost 5 bases, and 7 bases stayed unmatched. This CDR3 is built from 14 residues. Germline-derived CDR1 and CDR2 are SEHNR and FQNEAQ (reference sequence). The CDR3 DNA reads TGTGCCAGCAGCCCATTCGGGACAGGTTATGGCTACACCTTC. Protein sequence: CASSPFGTGYGYTF.

CDR3 nucleotides: TGTGCCACCAGCCTGGGACAGGGATATTACGAGCAGTACTTC. Its translation is CATSLGQGYYEQYF. The chain employs TRBV15 and TRBJ2-7; 9 positions agree with TRBD1. The V segment lost 5 bases and the J segment 4 bases; nucleotides outside the gene matches: 6. The germline V gene encodes CDR1 LNHNV and CDR2 YYDKDF (reference sequence). The CDR3 has 14 residues.

The chain carries TRBV6-6 and TRBJ2-7, with unresolved D. This CDR3 is built from 14 residues. The germline V gene encodes CDR1 MNHNY and CDR2 SVGAGI (reference sequence). V lost 10 bases, J lost 2 bases, and 18 bases lay in between. The CDR3 bases are TGTGCCACTACTGCATGGGCGACCGCCTACGAGCAGTACTTC. Residues: CATTAWATAYEQYF.

The chain combines TRBV4-1 with TRBJ2-5; no firm D call. V gave up 2 bases and J gave up 2 bases, with 12 bases separating them. The CDR3 is 15 amino acids. Germline V CDR1 and CDR2: MGHRA, YSYEKL. DNA for the CDR3: TGCGCCAGCAGCCAACGGGTCCAGCAGCAAGAGACCCAGTACTTC. Residues: CASSQRVQQQETQYF.

The J gene is TRBJ1-1, the V gene TRBV6-1, with D unresolved. The CDR3 loop spans 10 amino acids. The ends were cut back, 4 bases at V and 10 bases at J, with 7 bases in the middle. CDR1 and CDR2 from the germline V gene are MNHNS and SASEGT. Here the CDR3 reads CASSAAGAFF. The CDR3 nucleotides are TGTGCCAGCAGTGCCGCGGGAGCTTTCTTT.

The chain combines TRBV10-3 with TRBJ2-1; D is undetermined. CDR1 and CDR2 (germline): ENHRY, SYGVKD. This CDR3 comprises 16 residues. V was trimmed by 3 bases and J by 0 bases, leaving 12 bases between them. Written as DNA, the CDR3 is TGTGCCATCAGTGAAACCGTTGTAAGCTCCTACAATGAGCAGTTCTTC. Its protein product is CAISETVVSSYNEQFF.

The CDR3 here is CASSPQHLDTQYF. CDR3 sequence (DNA): TGCGCCAGCAGCCCCCAGCATCTGGATACGCAGTATTTT. This chain connects TRBV4-1 to TRBJ2-3; D unresolved. In germline, CDR1 is MGHRA, CDR2 YSYEKL. Trimming cost V 4 bases and J 6 bases, with 11 bases left between them. This CDR3 spans 13 amino acids.

The chain has TRBV13 and TRBJ2-1; 7 nucleotides agree with TRBD2. V was pared by 3 bases and J by 2 bases, with 7 bases of the junction left unmatched. The V gene's germline CDR1 is PRHDT and CDR2 FYEKMQ (reference sequence). CDR3 size: 16 residues. CDR3 DNA: TGTGCCAGCAGCTTCTGGCGGGAGCCTCCCTACAATGAGCAGTTCTTC. Translated: CASSFWREPPYNEQFF.

To note about this clone: Other DNA sequences from this sample encode an identical CDR3 as well. The rearrangement uses TRBV27 and TRBJ1-3, with D maybe TRBD1 (5 bases). Per germline, CDR1 MNHEY and CDR2 SMNVEV (reference sequence). Trimming removed 5 bases at V and 0 bases at J, with 8 bases between. This CDR3 has 14 amino acids. The CDR3 sequence: CASSTGGSGNTIYF. The CDR3 coding sequence is TGTGCCAGCAGTACAGGTGGCTCTGGAAACACCATATATTTT.

CDR3 sequence reads: CASSLIPEGNEQFF. The CDR3 DNA reads TGTGCCAGCAGCTTAATACCTGAGGGCAATGAGCAGTTCTTC. The chain couples TRBV7-3 to TRBJ2-1; TRBD2 is a possible D gene (5 bases). CDR3 length equals 14 residues. V lost 1 base to trimming and J lost 6 bases, with 10 bases between them. Per the germline V gene, CDR1 is SGHTA and CDR2 is FQGTGA.

In the case of this clone: Relative to the germline gene, one junction end is altered; a read error may explain this. The V gene is TRBV18, the J gene TRBJ2-7; TRBD1 is a possible D gene (5 bases). The CDR3 is 19 amino acids. Germline values: CDR1 KGHSH, CDR2 LQKENI. CDR3 in DNA: TGTGCCAGTTCACCATGGGTTAGGGAAGTAGGGCAGGGAAAGGACGAGCAGTACTTC. It translates to CASSPWVREVGQGKDEQYF.

The chain couples TRBV4-1 to TRBJ2-1, with D unresolved. V was shortened by 3 bases and J by 4 bases, with 4 bases between the two germline ends. The CDR3 runs to 12 residues. Germline V CDR1 and CDR2: MGHRA, YSYEKL. The CDR3 nucleotides are TGCGCCAGCAGCCAGGGATACAATGAGCAGTTCTTC. Its translation is CASSQGYNEQFF.

The chain combines TRBV5-4 with TRBJ2-5, with D possibly being TRBD2 (6 bases). The CDR3 is 13 amino acids. Trimming left V 9 bases short and J 5 bases short, with 17 bases between. Germline CDR1 and CDR2: SGHNT and YYREEE (reference sequence). For the CDR3, the DNA is TGTGCCACCGGGACTCCCCCGTCGGAGACCCAGTACTTC. It specifies CATGTPPSETQYF.

This rearrangement joins TRBV10-2 to TRBJ2-5, with D hard to call. CDR3 length equals 13 residues. Trimming stripped 11 bases from V and 0 bases from J, with 13 bases between. Germline V CDR1 and CDR2: WSHSY, SAAADI. The CDR3 protein is CAGAKEYQETQYF. CDR3 DNA: TGCGCCGGAGCAAAAGAGTACCAAGAGACCCAGTACTTC.

The rearrangement links TRBV7-3 to TRBJ2-3, with 12 nucleotides matching TRBD2. The CDR3 consists of 17 residues. Germline loops: CDR1 SGHTA, CDR2 FQGTGA. The ends lost 4 bases at V and 5 bases at J; junction bases unmatched: 10. In nucleotides, the CDR3 is TGTGCCAGCAGCTCTTTACTAGCGGGGGGCGTTCAAGATACGCAGTATTTT. It yields the protein CASSSLLAGGVQDTQYF.

CDR3 residues: CASSFGGLGYGYTF. The CDR3 DNA follows: TGTGCCAGCAGTTTCGGGGGGCTCGGCTATGGCTACACCTTC. The J gene is TRBJ1-2, the V gene TRBV27, with D maybe TRBD1 (6 bases). The germline CDR1 and CDR2 sequences are MNHEY and SMNVEV (reference sequence). The CDR3 is made up of 14 amino acids. V was pared by 3 bases and J by 4 bases, with 12 bases between.

The chain couples TRBV9 to TRBJ2-1, with D possibly being TRBD1 (6 bases). Germline lookup yields CDR1 SGDLS and CDR2 YYNGEE. CDR3 length equals 14 residues. V was pared by 3 bases and J by 6 bases, with 13 bases between. CDR3 nucleotide sequence: TGTGCCAGCAGCGCCGTGGACAGAGTCAATGAGCAGTTCTTC. Translation: CASSAVDRVNEQFF.

This chain links TRBV14 with TRBJ2-7; D is perhaps TRBD1 or TRBD2 (5 bases each). This CDR3 region has 14 residues. Germline V lookup: CDR1 SGHDN, CDR2 FVKESK. The V gene lost 4 bases and the J gene lost 0 bases, with 10 bases spanning the gap. The CDR3 spells CASSPRDRSYEQYF. As DNA, the CDR3 is TGTGCCAGCAGCCCCAGGGACCGCTCCTACGAGCAGTACTTC. Full variable domain (rest looked up from reference TRBV14 and TRBJ2-7): EAGVTQFPSHSVIEKGQTVTLRCDPISGHDNLYWYRRVMGKEIKFLLHFVKESKQDESGMPNNRFLAERTGGTYSTLKVQPAELEDSGVYFCASSPRDRSYEQYFGPGTRLTVT.

V gene TRBV18 combines with J gene TRBJ2-7; maybe TRBD1 (6 bases). CDR3 length: 16 residues. Trimming cost V 3 bases and J 0 bases, with 15 bases left between them. From germline, CDR1 is KGHSH and CDR2 LQKENI. The DNA for the CDR3 is TGTGCCAGCTCACCGATTGACAGGTCCAGCTCCTACGAGCAGTACTTC. Amino acid sequence: CASSPIDRSSSYEQYF.

CDR3 amino acids: CASSPGLGNTIYF. The CDR3 coding sequence is TGTGCCAGCAGCCCGGGCCTTGGGAACACCATATATTTT. The rearrangement joins TRBV7-9 to TRBJ1-3; D is uncertain. Deletions cut 5 bases from V and 7 bases from J, with 12 bases between. The CDR3 has 13 residues. Germline-derived CDR1 and CDR2 are SEHNR and FQNEAQ (reference sequence).

J is TRBJ2-7 and V is TRBV14; D unresolved. The CDR3 extends over 13 amino acids. Trimming took off 4 bases at V and 3 bases at J, with 10 bases between the two ends. Germline assignment: CDR1 SGHDN and CDR2 FVKESK. The CDR3 protein is CASSPGQYYEQYF. For the CDR3, the DNA is TGTGCCAGCAGCCCCGGCCAGTACTACGAGCAGTACTTC.

J is TRBJ2-7 and V is TRBV9; the D call may be TRBD1 or TRBD2 (5 bases each). The CDR3 runs 16 residues. Looked up from germline, CDR1 is SGDLS and CDR2 is YYNGEE. Trimming removed 5 bases at V and 1 base at J, with 19 bases between. The CDR3 DNA reads as TGTGCCAGCAGTGCAAACCGGGACCGATCGTCCTACGAGCAGTACTTC. Protein product: CASSANRDRSSYEQYF.